Given below is one T cell receptor (beta chain) in context. The antigen remains unidentified. V was pared by 0 bases and J by 5 bases, with 10 bases between. The CDR3 is made up of 14 amino acids. CDR1 SNHLY and CDR2 FYNNEI come from the germline V gene. The PCR employed 60 Vbeta primers together with 13 Jbeta primers. Authors' methods: Unique TCR beta chains totaled some 88 million in a later count, with approximately 11 million of them shared. Only in-frame clones appear in the TCRdb table, and some are missing; sequencing was by immunoSEQ multiplex PCR. V and J calls and clone size come straight from that table; D and trimming were deduced from the DNA. Of about 230,000 clones listed, more than 75% are singletons. These data come from a study of cytomegalovirus exposure and HLA in healthy donors. The study's findings and limits: According to reports, the classifier identified cytomegalovirus status with high specificity and sensitivity. Analysis performed later found 15,000 or so TCR beta sequences associated with HLA alleles at 0.05 false discovery rate. Indistinguishable V segments such as TRBV6-2 and TRBV6-3 were excluded.

This clonotype originated in a girl aged 2 to 9 in good health and CMV-seronegative. Sequencing was carried out using PBMCs. This chain connects TRBV2 to TRBJ1-2, with D uncertain. DNA of the CDR3: TGTGCCAGCAGTGAAGCGTCGAGGGTATATGGCTACACCTTC. Residues: CASSEASRVYGYTF.